A single T cell receptor beta chain is shown here with its context. These data are taken from a study of cytomegalovirus exposure and HLA in healthy donors. Germline V gene sequence: CDR1 SEHNR, CDR2 FQNEAQ (reference sequence). Trimming pared 3 bases from V and 1 base from J, leaving 15 bases between. The CDR3 is 16 amino acids. Amplification used 60 Vbeta primers and 13 Jbeta primers. Generated by immunoSEQ multiplex PCR, the TCRdb table keeps only in-frame clones and is missing some. The repertoire holds 130,000 to 150,000 clones, with about 86% as singletons. This TCR derives from a man between 40 and 49 years old in good health and CMV-seropositive. Sequencing was carried out using PBMCs. This chain joins TRBV7-9 and TRBJ1-1; maybe TRBD1 (6 bases). The CDR3 region is CASSFGGRGGNTEAFF. In DNA form, the CDR3 reads TGTGCCAGCAGCTTCGGGGGGAGAGGGGGGAACACTGAAGCTTTCTTT.